Listed below are T cell receptor beta chains from one sample, sequenced in a study of tumor and adjacent non-tumor tissue in lung cancer. TCRdb reprocessed the multiplex PCR reads with MiXCR, giving one entry per CDR3 protein. The sample holds about 93,000 distinct CDR3 sequences, roughly 66% seen once. The source material was lung tumor tissue. The receptor source for this set is a man aged 60 to 69 with non-small cell lung cancer. The CDR3 runs from the conserved cysteine through the conserved F or W. D genes are given only for firm matches. Size tells how often a clone was seen (once, few, many) or the class of an expanded clone, and some rows leave it out.

-,TRBJ2-1,15,TRBV11-2,TRBD2,CASSLGEGRSLEHFF,TGTGCCAGCAGCTTAGGGGAGGGTCGTTCCCTTGAGCACTTCTTC
-,TRBJ1-5,15,TRBV28,-,CASSLRYRVNQPQHF,TGTGCCAGCAGTCTACGCTACAGAGTCAATCAGCCCCAGCATTTT
many,TRBJ2-3,13,TRBV20-1,-,CSAKVPGTDTQYF,TGCAGTGCTAAGGTCCCGGGCACAGATACGCAGTATTTT
many,TRBJ1-1,13,TRBV12-3/TRBV12-4,-,CASGLAMNTEAFF,TGTGCCAGCGGTTTGGCCATGAACACTGAAGCTTTCTTT
-,TRBJ1-5,18,TRBV6-2/TRBV6-3,-,CVSSYGRRNEYSNQPQHF,TGCGTCAGCAGTTACGGTCGTAGGAATGAATATAGCAATCAGCCCCAGCATTTT
-,TRBJ1-2,13,TRBV6-5,-,CASSYDSFGGYTF,TGCGCCAGCAGTTACGACAGCTTTGGCGGCTACACCTTC
-,TRBJ2-5,13,TRBV11-3,-,CASSPGPEQTQYF,TGTGCCAGCAGCCCCGGGCCCGAGCAGACCCAGTACTTC
many,TRBJ1-3,15,TRBV25-1,-,CASSETGISGNTIYF,TGTGCCAGCAGTGAAACAGGAATCTCTGGAAACACCATATATTTT
-,TRBJ2-1,15,TRBV7-9,TRBD1,CVSSRGTGGLNEQFF,TGTGTCAGCAGCCGTGGGACAGGGGGCCTCAATGAGCAGTTCTTC
-,TRBJ2-1,16,TRBV13,-,CASSLLSRNSYNDLFF,TGTGCCAGCAGCTTATTATCCAGGAACTCCTACAATGATCTGTTCTTC
few,TRBJ2-7,15,TRBV9,-,CASSARTEDNYEQYF,TGTGCCAGCAGCGCCAGGACAGAAGATAACTACGAGCAGTACTTC
-,TRBJ2-1,10,TRBV29-1,-,CGHVYNEQFF,TGCGGCCACGTCTACAATGAGCAGTTCTTC
-,TRBJ2-3,17,TRBV29-1,TRBD1,CNVDPLTGTGDTDTQYF,TGCAACGTTGACCCCCTGACTGGGACAGGAGACACAGATACGCAGTATTTT
-,TRBJ2-3,15,TRBV2,-,CASGELVSGTDTQYF,TGTGCCAGCGGTGAGCTAGTGTCAGGGACGGATACGCAGTATTTT
-,TRBJ2-1,16,TRBV20-1,-,CSARDVGGPSYNEQFF,TGCAGTGCTAGAGATGTCGGCGGACCAAGCTACAATGAGCAGTTCTTC
-,TRBJ2-6,16,TRBV14,TRBD1,CASSRHTGAGANVLTF,TGTGCCAGCAGCCGCCACACAGGGGCTGGGGCCAACGTCCTGACTTTC
-,TRBJ2-5,15,TRBV6-6,TRBD1,CASSLRQGAGETQYF,TGTGCCAGTAGCCTTCGACAGGGGGCAGGAGAGACCCAGTACTTC
-,TRBJ2-1,11,TRBV2,TRBD1,CATGQLNEQFF,TGTGCCACGGGACAGTTGAATGAGCAGTTCTTC
many,TRBJ2-1,13,TRBV29-1,TRBD2,CSLWTRRPNEQFF,TGCAGCCTATGGACTAGGAGGCCCAATGAGCAGTTCTTC
-,TRBJ1-1,13,TRBV6-2/TRBV6-3,-,CTNSYNGNTEAFF,TGTACCAACAGTTACAATGGGAACACTGAAGCTTTCTTT
-,TRBJ2-1,13,TRBV4-3,-,CTSSQAYGNEHFF,TGCACCAGCAGCCAAGCGTATGGCAATGAGCACTTCTTC
few,TRBJ2-7,15,TRBV11-1,TRBD1,CASSLVTGGTLEQYF,TGTGCCAGCAGCTTAGTGACAGGGGGTACTCTCGAGCAGTACTTC
-,TRBJ1-5,14,TRBV20-1,-,CSARDWILNQPQHF,TGTAGTGCTAGAGATTGGATACTTAATCAGCCCCAGCATTTT
-,TRBJ1-5,15,TRBV29-1,-,CSVEAGTCVNQPQHF,TGCAGCGTTGAAGCCGGGACATGCGTTAATCAGCCCCAACATTTT
-,TRBJ1-4,15,TRBV7-9,-,CASSIERGDGEKLFF,TGTGCCAGCAGCATAGAACGTGGGGACGGCGAAAAACTGTTTTTT
many,TRBJ2-7,13,TRBV12-3/TRBV12-4,-,CASSRQALLGQYF,TGTGCCAGCAGTAGACAGGCCCTCCTGGGGCAGTACTTC
-,TRBJ1-4,13,TRBV4-3,TRBD1,CASSQDRGEKQFF,TGTGCCAGTAGCCAGGACAGGGGTGAAAAACAGTTTTTT
few,TRBJ2-2,15,TRBV11-3,TRBD2,CASSLDLGLAAELFF,TGTGCCAGCAGCTTAGATTTGGGACTAGCGGCTGAGCTGTTTTTT
-,TRBJ2-3,15,TRBV5-4,-,CVSSSTNRLTDTQYF,TGTGTCAGCAGCTCTACTAACCGACTCACAGATACGCAGTATTTT
large,TRBJ1-2,16,TRBV11-1,TRBD1,CASSYRPTGDGYGYTF,TGTGCCAGCAGTTATAGACCGACAGGGGACGGCTATGGCTACACCTTC
-,TRBJ2-1,16,TRBV12-3/TRBV12-4,TRBD2,CASGLAGGRRYNEQLF,TGTGCCAGTGGACTAGCGGGGGGACGGCGATACAATGAGCAGTTATTC
many,TRBJ2-5,12,TRBV30,-,CAWSFGQETQYF,TGTGCCTGGAGTTTTGGTCAAGAGACCCAGTACTTC
-,TRBJ2-2,16,TRBV11-2,-,CASSPQGTFNTGELVF,TGTGCCAGCAGCCCCCAAGGGACATTCAACACCGGGGAGCTGGTTTTT
-,TRBJ1-5,13,TRBV6-6,-,CASSYSTAQPQYF,TGTGCCAGCAGTTACTCTACAGCCCAGCCCCAGTATTTC
many,TRBJ2-5,16,TRBV20-1,TRBD2,CSARGLAGGHKETQYF,TGCAGTGCTAGAGGGCTAGCGGGAGGGCATAAAGAGACCCAGTACTTC
-,TRBJ2-4,13,TRBV6-2/TRBV6-3,-,CASNILGAKIQYF,TGTGCCAGCAATATACTGGGAGCAAAGATTCAGTACTTC
many,TRBJ1-5,17,TRBV6-2/TRBV6-3,TRBD1,CASLRARDRYSNQPQHF,TGTGCCAGCCTCCGGGCCCGGGACAGATATAGCAATCAGCCCCAGCATTTT
many,TRBJ1-1,13,TRBV20-1,-,CSASGSPGTEAFF,TGCAGTGCTAGCGGGTCTCCCGGGACTGAAGCTTTCTTT
many,TRBJ1-5,17,TRBV28,-,CASSLEAVGQLNQPQHF,TGTGCCAGCAGTCTTGAGGCCGTTGGACAGCTCAATCAGCCCCAGCATTTT
-,TRBJ2-1,15,TRBV28,TRBD2,CASTPTSGSLSEQFF,TGTGCCAGCACCCCGACTAGCGGGAGCTTGAGTGAGCAGTTCTTC
many,TRBJ2-7,13,TRBV12-3/TRBV12-4,-,CASSLQSAYEQYF,TGTGCCAGCAGTTTGCAGAGCGCCTACGAGCAGTACTTC
-,TRBJ2-1,16,TRBV5-6,-,CVSSLLDRGSWNEQFF,TGTGTCAGCAGCTTATTGGACAGAGGGAGTTGGAATGAGCAGTTCTTC
once,TRBJ1-5,16,TRBV2,-,CASSTLMGDGNQPQHF,TGTGCCAGCAGTACACTGATGGGAGATGGGAATCAGCCCCAGCATTTT
-,TRBJ1-1,17,TRBV12-3/TRBV12-4,-,CASTRTTGTRPRTEAFF,TGTGCCAGTACCCGCACCACAGGGACAAGGCCGAGAACTGAAGCTTTCTTT
-,TRBJ2-7,15,TRBV20-1,TRBD2,CSARDARGGRHEQYF,TGCAGTGCTAGAGATGCCCGGGGGGGCCGCCACGAGCAGTACTTC
-,TRBJ2-7,16,TRBV7-9,TRBD2,CTSSSELAGGEIEQYF,TGTACCAGCAGCTCAGAACTAGCGGGAGGGGAGATCGAGCAGTACTTC
medium-sized,TRBJ2-7,14,TRBV7-9,-,CASSFSPPLYEQYF,TGTGCCAGCAGCTTTAGCCCTCCCCTTTACGAGCAGTACTTC
-,TRBJ2-7,17,TRBV11-2,TRBD2,CASSSGETSGTVYEQYF,TGTGCCAGCAGCTCCGGGGAGACTAGCGGCACTGTCTACGAGCAGTACTTC
-,TRBJ2-1,14,TRBV6-2/TRBV6-3,-,CASKGDVAINEQFF,TGTGCCAGCAAAGGGGATGTGGCGATCAATGAACAGTTCTTC
-,TRBJ2-3,13,TRBV11-2,-,CASRSRPTDTQYF,TGTGCCAGCAGATCCCGACCCACGGATACGCAGTATTTT
-,TRBJ2-1,13,TRBV12-3/TRBV12-4,TRBD1,CVSNRRQGGEQFF,TGTGTCAGCAATAGACGACAGGGTGGTGAGCAGTTCTTC
many,TRBJ1-5,13,TRBV29-1,-,CSVASGADQPQHF,TGCAGCGTTGCTTCCGGGGCGGATCAGCCCCAGCATTTT
-,TRBJ2-7,15,TRBV6-5,TRBD2,CVSSYSGLVLYEQCF,TGTGTCAGCAGTTACTCGGGACTAGTCTTATACGAGCAGTGCTTC
once,TRBJ2-2,15,TRBV11-3,TRBD1,CASSLVTGDIVELFF,TGTGCCAGCAGCTTAGTGACAGGGGACATCGTGGAGCTATTTTTT
-,TRBJ1-1,17,TRBV6-5,-,CASTRTTGGALDTEAFF,TGTGCCAGCACCCGAACCACTGGGGGGGCTTTGGACACTGAAGCTTTCTTT
-,TRBJ1-1,16,TRBV6-5,-,CASSYSNGVGDTEAFF,TGTGCCAGCAGTTACTCTAACGGGGTGGGAGACACTGAAGCTTTCTTT
-,TRBJ2-1,17,TRBV11-2,-,CASSLAGEQPYRGKQFF,TGTGCCAGCAGCTTAGCGGGGGAACAGCCTTACCGAGGGAAGCAGTTCTTC
-,TRBJ2-5,16,TRBV4-2,-,CASNQVARGSQETQYF,TGTGCCAGCAACCAAGTCGCGAGGGGTAGTCAAGAGACACAGTACTTC
-,TRBJ1-2,15,TRBV24-1,TRBD1,CTTTDPNRGGYGYTF,TGTACCACCACTGACCCAAACAGGGGTGGATATGGCTACACCTTC
-,TRBJ2-5,13,TRBV6-5,-,CASGRAKGETKYF,TGTGCCAGCGGCCGGGCTAAGGGGGAGACCAAGTACTTC